These 13 T cell receptor beta chains came from one sample sequenced in a study of follicular helper T cells after annual influenza vaccination. Produced via immunoSEQ multiplex PCR; TCRdb's table is partial and in-frame only. The sample consists of about 9,400 clones, 82% of them appearing once. Time point denoted: 2015-2016 season, pre-vaccination. The specimen was CXCR5+ CD38- circulating T follicular helper cells from blood, collected on the day of influenza vaccination. As for subset: circulating Tfh, non-naive CD4+CXCR5+PD-1+ (ICOS+CD38+ or ICOS-CD38-). The receptors shown here come from an adult who received the influenza vaccine.

Only one count was recorded for this clone. V gene TRBV11-3 combines with J gene TRBJ2-3, with D unresolved. Germline CDR1 reads SGHNT; CDR2 reads YENEEA. The CDR3 spans 14 residues. V was pared by 1 base and J by 7 bases, with 12 bases between. The CDR3 loop reads CASSLAGSQHTQYF. Here the CDR3 DNA reads TGTGCCAGCAGCTTAGCGGGTAGCCAGCATACGCAGTATTTT.

This clone was observed a single time. The chain employs TRBV6-5 and TRBJ2-7; D might be TRBD1 or TRBD2, each matching 7 bases. The CDR3 contains 15 residues. Per germline, CDR1 MNHEY and CDR2 SVGAGI. Trimming removed 7 bases from V and 4 bases from J, with 20 bases in between. DNA of the CDR3: TGTGCCAGCAACCCTGTGACAGGGAGGGCGTACGAGCAGTACTTC. It encodes CASNPVTGRAYEQYF.

V is TRBV7-9 and J is TRBJ1-1; a weak D match, TRBD1 (5 bases). Germline CDR1 is SEHNR and CDR2 is FQNEAQ (reference sequence). Trimming removed 5 bases from V and 0 bases from J, with 13 bases in between. The CDR3 is 15 residues long. CDR3 sequence reads: CASSPQGLMNTEAFF. In DNA, the CDR3 is TGTGCCAGCAGCCCCCAGGGACTAATGAACACTGAAGCTTTCTTT.

The chain joins TRBV6-1 to TRBJ1-4; 7 bases fit TRBD1. Germline loops: CDR1 MNHNS, CDR2 SASEGT. This CDR3 has 15 amino acids. V dropped 6 bases and J dropped 0; count of bases not matched to a gene: 4. The CDR3 DNA sequence: TGTGCCAGCAGAAGGGACAGCGCAACTAATGAAAAACTGTTTTTT. Its translation is CASRRDSATNEKLFF.

The chain employs TRBV11-3 and TRBJ1-2, with a possible D match to TRBD1 (6 bases). The CDR3 sequence is 15 residues long. V lost 2 bases and J 8 bases, leaving 18 bases between the germline ends. Per the germline V gene, CDR1 is SGHNT and CDR2 is YENEEA. The CDR3 here is CASSLRWQGMCGYTF. CDR3 nucleotide sequence: TGTGCCAGCAGCTTAAGGTGGCAGGGGATGTGCGGCTACACCTTC.

This chain joins TRBV7-2 and TRBJ1-4; weak D call: TRBD1 (5 bases). The length of the CDR3 is 16 residues. V gave up 1 base and J gave up 4 bases, with 13 bases separating them. Germline CDR1 and CDR2: SGHTA and FQGNSA. CDR3 protein: CASSLVPGELNEKLFF. The CDR3 DNA reads as TGTGCCAGCAGCTTAGTGCCGGGGGAACTTAATGAAAAACTGTTTTTT. Based on the CDR3 plus reference TRBV7-2 and TRBJ1-4, the full variable domain is GAGVSQSPSNKVTEKGKDVELRCDPISGHTALYWYRQSLGQGLEFLIYFQGNSAPDKSGLPSDRFSAERTGGSVSTLTIQRTQQEDSAVYLCASSLVPGELNEKLFFGSGTQLSVL.

The chain has TRBV5-1 and TRBJ2-7; 10 nucleotides agree with TRBD1. The CDR3 consists of 15 residues. The junction had 5 bases not matched to a gene; V was cut back by 4 bases and J by 1 base. Germline CDR1 is SGHRS and CDR2 is YFSETQ. This CDR3 is CASSPGQGGSYEQYF. DNA of the CDR3: TGCGCCAGCAGCCCCGGACAGGGGGGATCCTACGAGCAGTACTTC.

The chain employs TRBV28 and TRBJ2-7, with D perhaps TRBD1 or TRBD2 (6 bases each). Trimming took 5 bases from V and 2 from J, leaving 19 bases between them. The CDR3 covers 16 residues. The germline V gene encodes CDR1 MDHEN and CDR2 SYDVKM. DNA of the CDR3: TGTGCCAGCAGTCCACCGGGGGCAGGAAAAGCCTACGAGCAGTACTTC. Translated: CASSPPGAGKAYEQYF.

The chain recombines TRBV28 with TRBJ1-5, with 9 bases aligning to TRBD1. The trim removed 5 bases at V and 5 bases at J, leaving 10 bases unmatched. The CDR3 sequence is 16 residues long. Germline V CDR1 and CDR2: MDHEN, SYDVKM. As DNA, the CDR3 is TGTGCCAGCAGTCCGACCGGGACAGGGACTTATCAGCCCCAGCATTTT. Translating it yields CASSPTGTGTYQPQHF. The complete variable domain, with remaining parts taken from reference TRBV28 and TRBJ1-5, reads DVKVTQSSRYLVKRTGEKVFLECVQDMDHENMFWYRQDPGLGLRLIYFSYDVKMKEKGDIPEGYSVSREKKERFSLILESASTNQTSMYLCASSPTGTGTYQPQHFGDGTRLSIL.

The chain links TRBV18 to TRBJ1-1, with D hard to call. CDR1 KGHSH and CDR2 LQKENI come from the germline V gene. The CDR3 covers 14 residues. V was shortened by 2 bases and J by 3 bases, with 10 bases between the two germline ends. The CDR3 sequence is CASSPKRGDTEAFF. CDR3 in DNA: TGTGCCAGCTCACCAAAACGTGGGGACACTGAAGCTTTCTTT.

The genes are TRBV27 and TRBJ2-3; D is undetermined. In germline, CDR1 is MNHEY, CDR2 SMNVEV (reference sequence). V was pared by 4 bases and J by 8 bases, with 13 bases between. This CDR3 is 13 amino acids long. This CDR3 reads CASSSLGLGTQYF. CDR3 DNA: TGTGCCAGCAGTTCCCTCGGGCTTGGTACGCAGTATTTT.

This rearrangement joins TRBV6-1 to TRBJ2-6; the D gene is possibly TRBD1 (5 bases). V lost 6 bases and J 4 bases, leaving 13 bases between the germline ends. CDR1 and CDR2 (germline): MNHNS, SASEGT. The CDR3 extends over 15 amino acids. In DNA form, the CDR3 reads TGTGCCAGCAGGGTTGACAGAGCAGGGGCCAACGTCCTGACTTTC. Translated: CASRVDRAGANVLTF.

In its sample, this clone was seen a few times. The chain employs TRBV5-5 and TRBJ2-3; TRBD2 matches 16 bases. The CDR3 runs to 18 residues. The V gene end was trimmed by 3 bases and the J gene end by 0 bases; junction bases not matched to a gene: 4. Germline CDR1 reads SGHKS; CDR2 reads YYEKEE (reference sequence). Written as DNA, the CDR3 is TGTGCCAGCAGCTCCGGGACTAGCGGGAGGGGTAGCACAGATACGCAGTATTTT. It encodes CASSSGTSGRGSTDTQYF.